A single sample gave rise to the 16 T cell receptor beta chains below, sequenced in a study. TCRdb analysed the 5' RACE reads with MiXCR anew, one entry per CDR3 protein. The repertoire holds about 64,000 distinct CDR3 sequences, approximately 23% seen once, with about 2.7% in the top ten. The sample taken for sequencing was memory CD4+ T cells sorted from a lymph node. Described subset: memory CD4+ T cells, CD4+CD45RO+CD25-. These receptors originate from a female donor with breast cancer.

The chain uses TRBV2 and TRBJ2-1, with 9 bases lining up with TRBD2. Germline CDR1 reads SNHLY; CDR2 reads FYNNEI. V trimming: 10 bases; J trimming: 4 bases; junction bases outside the gene matches: 8. The CDR3 is 14 residues long. The chain's CDR3 is CATQTSGSYNEQFF. In DNA form, the CDR3 reads TGTGCCACCCAGACTAGCGGCTCTTACAATGAGCAGTTCTTC.

The chain is built from TRBV20-1 and TRBJ2-7; TRBD1 matches at 8 bases. Trimming took 5 bases from V and 4 from J; bases not matched to a gene: 4. The CDR3 spans 12 residues. Germline assignment: CDR1 DFQATT and CDR2 SNEGSKA (reference sequence). CDR3 in amino acids: CSALQGGYEQYF. DNA for the CDR3: TGCAGTGCTCTACAGGGGGGTTACGAGCAGTACTTC.

This clonotype was seen a few times. This CDR3 is CSARGTSGGPNEQFF. The CDR3 nucleotides read TGCAGTGCTAGAGGAACTAGCGGGGGGCCAAATGAGCAGTTCTTC. The V gene is TRBV20-1, the J gene TRBJ2-1; TRBD2 aligns across 12 bases. Per the germline V gene, CDR1 is DFQATT and CDR2 is SNEGSKA (reference sequence). V lost 1 base to trimming and J lost 7 bases; unmatched junction nucleotides: 5. CDR3 size: 15 residues.

The CDR3 coding sequence is TGTGCCAGCAGATGGACAGGAAGCAATCAGCCCCAGCATTTT. Its protein is CASRWTGSNQPQHF. This chain connects TRBV6-6 to TRBJ1-5, with 7 positions matching TRBD1. Losses at the gene ends were 6 bases for V and 1 base for J; bases not matched to a gene: 3. Germline V gives CDR1 MNHNY, CDR2 SVGAGI (reference sequence). The CDR3 has 14 amino acids.

Many counts were recorded for this clonotype. The CDR3 sequence: CASSWDTGPSLGANVLTF. For the CDR3, the DNA is TGCGCCAGCAGCTGGGACACGGGCCCAAGTCTCGGGGCCAACGTCCTGACTTTC. This chain links TRBV5-1 with TRBJ2-6; D is perhaps TRBD1 (6 bases). Per germline, CDR1 SGHRS and CDR2 YFSETQ. This CDR3 comprises 18 residues. V was clipped by 3 bases and J by 4 bases, with 20 bases between them.

The rearrangement uses TRBV7-3 and TRBJ2-1; 10 bases agree with TRBD1. In germline, CDR1 is SGHTA, CDR2 FQGTGA. The CDR3 contains 16 residues. The junction had 13 bases not matched to a gene; V was cut back by 6 bases and J by 8 bases. CDR3 bases: TGTGCCAGCAGTCCACGGACAGGGGGGGGGTTGGATGAGCAGTTCTTC. This codes for CASSPRTGGGLDEQFF.

This chain joins TRBV5-1 and TRBJ1-6; the D is unclear. The CDR3 has 17 amino acids. CDR1 SGHRS and CDR2 YFSETQ come from the germline V gene. Trimming took off 4 bases at V and 15 bases at J, with 29 bases between the two ends. The CDR3 sequence is CASSVSSGRGGVTHLHF. The CDR3, as DNA: TGCGCCAGCAGCGTCTCCTCGGGGAGAGGTGGCGTCACACACCTCCACTTT.

This clonotype was seen a few times. J is TRBJ1-1 and V is TRBV5-6, with D uncertain. The length of the CDR3 is 15 residues. Germline-derived CDR1 and CDR2 are SGHDT and YYEEEE. V shed 1 base and J shed 6 bases, with 16 bases lying between them. This CDR3 is CASSLFISRRAEAFF. CDR3 nucleotide sequence: TGTGCCAGCAGCTTGTTTATATCAAGGCGCGCTGAAGCTTTCTTT.

This chain joins TRBV20-1 and TRBJ2-7; 12 bases align to TRBD2. V gave up 6 bases and J gave up 1 base; unmatched junction bases: 4. Germline CDR1 and CDR2: DFQATT and SNEGSKA (reference sequence). The CDR3 consists of 14 residues. CDR3 region: CSARTSGISYEQYF. The CDR3, as DNA: TGCAGTGCCAGGACTAGCGGGATTTCCTACGAGCAGTACTTC.

This clonotype has a count of ten or more. The chain carries TRBV9 and TRBJ1-4; 7 bases are a match to TRBD1. The CDR3 has 14 residues. From germline, CDR1 is SGDLS and CDR2 YYNGEE. V was clipped by 4 bases and J by 8 bases; unmatched bases: 8. In nucleotides, the CDR3 is TGTGCCAGCAGCCCGCAGAGGGGGCAGGAAAAACTGTTTTTT. Translated: CASSPQRGQEKLFF.

On this clonotype itself: Germline and junction disagree at one end, which may indicate a read error. The chain carries TRBV7-3 and TRBJ2-3; 7 bases are a match to TRBD1. The germline gives CDR1 SGHTA, CDR2 FQGTGA. The CDR3 runs 15 residues. This CDR3 reads CASGLGQGVTDTQYF. Written as DNA, the CDR3 is TGTGCCAGCGGCTTAGGGCAGGGGGTCACAGATACGCAGTATTTT.

At least ten counts were recorded for this clonotype. The chain has TRBV5-1 and TRBJ1-1; D possibly corresponds to TRBD1 (5 bases). The germline CDR1 and CDR2 sequences are SGHRS and YFSETQ. CDR3 size: 15 residues. V was trimmed by 5 bases and J by 11 bases, leaving 25 bases between them. This CDR3 is CASRPSEGVAGDAFF. Here the CDR3 DNA reads TGCGCCAGCAGGCCCTCTGAAGGGGTTGCTGGTGACGCTTTCTTT.

This clonotype was counted between two and nine times. The rearrangement links TRBV12-3 or TRBV12-4 to TRBJ1-2, with D unresolved. This CDR3 contains 14 residues. The V and J ends lost 2 bases and 1 base respectively, with 8 bases between them. CDR3 nucleotides: TGTGCCAGCAGTTTATCAGGATATAACTATGGCTACACCTTC. Protein: CASSLSGYNYGYTF.

This clonotype was counted a few times. CDR3 residues: CASSFSGTSGYEQYF. CDR3 DNA sequence: TGTGCCAGCAGCTTCAGCGGGACTAGTGGCTACGAGCAGTACTTC. This chain uses TRBV7-2 with TRBJ2-7; 8 bases map to TRBD2. Germline CDR1 is SGHTA and CDR2 is FQGNSA. The CDR3 is 15 amino acids. Trimming took 3 bases from V and 3 from J; bases not matched to a gene: 7.

V usage is TRBV7-6 and J usage is TRBJ2-7; 11 nucleotides agree with TRBD2. The CDR3 length is 15 residues. CDR1 SGHVS and CDR2 FNYEAQ come from the germline V gene. V shed 3 bases, J shed 5 bases, and the junction held 6 bases outside the gene matches. This CDR3 is CASSFEGSGGDEQYF. CDR3 coding DNA: TGTGCCAGCAGCTTCGAAGGTAGCGGGGGGGACGAGCAGTACTTC.

This clonotype has just a few counts. The chain joins TRBV5-1 to TRBJ2-7, with a weak D call TRBD1 (6 bases). Germline V gene data show CDR1 as SGHRS and CDR2 as YFSETQ. The length of the CDR3 is 14 residues. V lost 2 bases, J lost 2 bases, and 11 bases lay in between. As DNA, the CDR3 is TGCGCCAGCAGCTTAGGGACATACCCCTACGAGCAGTACTTC. Translated: CASSLGTYPYEQYF. Variable domain in full (rest from reference TRBV5-1 and TRBJ2-7): KAGVTQTPRYLIKTRGQQVTLSCSPISGHRSVSWYQQTPGQGLQFLFEYFSETQRNKGNFPGRFSGRQFSNSRSEMNVSTLELGDSALYLCASSLGTYPYEQYFGPGTRLTVT.